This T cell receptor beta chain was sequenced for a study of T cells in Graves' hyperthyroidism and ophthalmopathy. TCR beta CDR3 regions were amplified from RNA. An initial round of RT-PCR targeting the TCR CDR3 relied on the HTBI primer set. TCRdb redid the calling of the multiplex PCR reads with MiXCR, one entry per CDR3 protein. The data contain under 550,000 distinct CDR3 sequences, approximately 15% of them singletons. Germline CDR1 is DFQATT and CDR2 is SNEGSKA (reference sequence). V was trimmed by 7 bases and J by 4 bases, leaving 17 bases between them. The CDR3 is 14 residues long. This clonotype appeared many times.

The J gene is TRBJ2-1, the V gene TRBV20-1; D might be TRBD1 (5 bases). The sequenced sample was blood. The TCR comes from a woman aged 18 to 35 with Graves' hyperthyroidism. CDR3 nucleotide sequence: TGCAGTGAATCCAAGCCAGGACATTACAATGAGCAGTTCTTC. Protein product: CSESKPGHYNEQFF.